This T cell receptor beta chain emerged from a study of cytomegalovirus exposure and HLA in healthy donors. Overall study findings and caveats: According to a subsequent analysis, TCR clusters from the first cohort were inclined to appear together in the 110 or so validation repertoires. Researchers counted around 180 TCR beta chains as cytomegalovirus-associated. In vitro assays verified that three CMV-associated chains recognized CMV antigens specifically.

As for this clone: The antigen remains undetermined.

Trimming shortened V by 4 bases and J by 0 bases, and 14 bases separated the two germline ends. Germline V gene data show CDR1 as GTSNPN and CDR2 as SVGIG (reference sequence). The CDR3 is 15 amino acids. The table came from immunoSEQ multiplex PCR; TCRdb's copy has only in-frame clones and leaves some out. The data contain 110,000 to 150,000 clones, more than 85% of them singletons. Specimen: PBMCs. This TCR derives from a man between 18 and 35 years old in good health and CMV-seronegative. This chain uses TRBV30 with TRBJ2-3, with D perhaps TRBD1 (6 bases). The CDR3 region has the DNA TGTGCCTGGAACTCGGAGGACAGTAGCACAGATACGCAGTATTTT. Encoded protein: CAWNSEDSSTDTQYF.